Each of the 29 T cell receptor beta chains below was sequenced from the same sample in a study. The data were produced by immunoSEQ multiplex PCR, yet TCRdb's version contains in-frame clones alone and is incomplete. The data contain approximately 50,000 clones, roughly 93% of them singletons. The sequenced sample consisted of PBMCs. These receptors all stem from a man aged 40-55 years with rheumatoid arthritis.

The chain joins TRBV24-1 to TRBJ1-2, with D possibly matching TRBD1 (6 bases). V was clipped by 2 bases and J by 3 bases, with 12 bases between them. From germline, CDR1 is KGHDR and CDR2 SFDVKD. The CDR3 runs 15 residues. The DNA for the CDR3 is TGTGCCACCAGTGATTCTGGGGGGCAATACTATGGCTACACCTTC. Amino acid sequence: CATSDSGGQYYGYTF.

The J gene is TRBJ2-5, the V gene TRBV19; D is perhaps TRBD2 (6 bases). The CDR3 covers 16 residues. Trimming took off 3 bases at V and 5 bases at J, with 19 bases between the two ends. Germline-derived CDR1 and CDR2 are LNHDA and SQIVND (reference sequence). CDR3 in DNA: TGTGCCAGTAGTATGCGCGGGACGGTTGGGGGGGAGACCCAGTACTTC. Translating it yields CASSMRGTVGGETQYF.

This clone has a single count. The chain links TRBV7-2 to TRBJ1-5, with D unresolved. The germline V gene has CDR1 SGHTA and CDR2 FQGNSA. V was trimmed by 1 base and J by 6 bases, leaving 10 bases between them. The CDR3 spans 14 residues. DNA of the CDR3: TGTGCCAGCAGCTTAGAGTCAGTACGTCAGCCCCAGCATTTT. It is translated as CASSLESVRQPQHF.

This clone is large. This chain connects TRBV7-9 to TRBJ2-7; weak D call: TRBD2 (5 bases). The CDR3 covers 15 residues. Germline V gives CDR1 SEHNR, CDR2 FQNEAQ (reference sequence). The V end was cut by 3 bases, the J end by 4 bases, with 16 bases between. DNA of the CDR3: TGTGCCAGCAGCTTTCCCGGGCTAGCAGATTACGAGCAGTACTTC. The encoded protein is CASSFPGLADYEQYF.

The chain uses TRBV24-1 and TRBJ2-3; 12 bases are a match to TRBD2. J was trimmed by 1 base and V by 1 base; bases with no gene match: 2. The CDR3 length is 17 residues. The germline V gene has CDR1 KGHDR and CDR2 SFDVKD. DNA of the CDR3: TGTGCCACCAGTGATTTTCCTAGCGGGAGGGGCACAGATACGCAGTATTTT. Its protein product is CATSDFPSGRGTDTQYF.

The V and J genes are TRBV19 and TRBJ1-5; the D gene is possibly TRBD1 (6 bases). Trimming removed 3 bases at V and 6 bases at J, with 15 bases between. CDR3 length: 15 amino acids. CDR1 and CDR2 from the germline V gene are LNHDA and SQIVND (reference sequence). CDR3 loop: CASSIERGASQPQHF. The CDR3 coding sequence is TGTGCCAGTAGTATTGAGAGGGGGGCTTCTCAGCCCCAGCATTTT.

The rearrangement links TRBV7-2 to TRBJ1-4, with TRBD1 identical over 8 bases. Germline-derived CDR1 and CDR2 are SGHTA and FQGNSA. This CDR3 has 15 amino acids. With 3 bases clipped from V and 6 bases from J, the junction kept 6 bases outside the gene matches. CDR3 loop: CASSLWQGADEKLFF. As DNA, the CDR3 is TGTGCCAGCAGCTTGTGGCAGGGGGCCGATGAAAAACTGTTTTTT.

V and J are TRBV5-1 and TRBJ2-7; 9 bases fit TRBD1. V gave up 2 bases and J gave up 1 base; unmatched junction bases: 4. This CDR3 has 15 amino acids. From germline, CDR1 is SGHRS and CDR2 YFSETQ. CDR3 bases: TGCGCCAGCAGCTTCACCGGGACAGGGTCCTACGAGCAGTACTTC. Translation: CASSFTGTGSYEQYF.

The chain joins TRBV4-1 to TRBJ1-1; 11 nucleotides line up with TRBD1. CDR1 is MGHRA and CDR2 is YSYEKL in the germline V gene. The CDR3 is 15 amino acids. The J segment lost 4 bases and the V segment lost 3 bases, leaving 4 bases of the junction unmatched. The CDR3 DNA reads TGCGCCAGCAGCCACCCTGGGACAGGGGGCACTGAAGCTTTCTTT. Amino acid sequence: CASSHPGTGGTEAFF.

The V gene is TRBV21-1, the J gene TRBJ1-5; TRBD1, as called in the table, went unchecked against the DNA. TRBV21-1 is shown as a pseudogene. There are 16 residues in the CDR3. CDR3 in amino acids: CASSSPGHTFNQPQHF. CDR3 nucleotide sequence: TGTGCCAGCAGCTCACCGGGACACACTTTCAATCAGCCCCAGCATTTT.

V usage is TRBV4-2 and J usage is TRBJ2-5, with D unclear. V lost 0 bases to trimming and J lost 2 bases, with 10 bases between them. CDR1 and CDR2 (germline): LGHNA, YNFKEQ. The CDR3 length is 15 residues. The CDR3 bases are TGTGCCAGCAGCCAAGATATTGGCTTTCAAGAGACCCAGTACTTC. It encodes CASSQDIGFQETQYF.

The V and J genes are TRBV5-4 and TRBJ1-1, with unresolved D. The CDR3 totals 9 residues. CDR1 SGHNT and CDR2 YYREEE come from the germline V gene (reference sequence). V was pared by 7 bases and J by 6 bases, with 4 bases between. This chain's CDR3 is CASGPEAFF. The CDR3 DNA follows: TGTGCCAGCGGCCCTGAAGCTTTCTTT.

This rearrangement joins TRBV27 to TRBJ1-5; 8 nucleotides align to TRBD1. The ends lost 5 bases at V and 2 bases at J; junction bases unmatched: 8. From germline, CDR1 is MNHEY and CDR2 SMNVEV (reference sequence). This CDR3 comprises 16 residues. CDR3 bases: TGTGCCAGCAGTCCCTGGACAGGGCAGGGCAATCAGCCCCAGCATTTT. This translates into CASSPWTGQGNQPQHF.

The chain combines TRBV15 with TRBJ1-4; D perhaps matches TRBD1 (6 bases). This CDR3 is 14 amino acids long. From germline, CDR1 is LNHNV and CDR2 YYDKDF (reference sequence). Trimming took 3 bases from V and 7 from J, leaving 12 bases between them. CDR3 DNA sequence: TGTGCCACCAGCAGTGGGGGCTTAGGTGAAAAACTGTTTTTT. It codes for CATSSGGLGEKLFF. The variable domain in full, with the rest retrieved from reference TRBV15 and TRBJ1-4, is DAMVIQNPRYQVTQFGKPVTLSCSQTLNHNVMYWYQQKSSQAPKLLFHYYDKDFNNEADTPDNFQSRRPNTSFCFLDIRSPGLGDTAMYLCATSSGGLGEKLFFGSGTQLSVL.

This clone came up once. The V call is TRBV7-3, the J call TRBJ2-2, with 7 bases that match TRBD1. CDR3 length: 14 residues. The V gene end was trimmed by 2 bases and the J gene end by 8 bases; junction bases not matched to a gene: 5. CDR1 is SGHTA, CDR2 FQGTGA, per germline. CDR3 region: CASSLLTGSGELFF. DNA of the CDR3: TGTGCCAGCAGCTTATTGACAGGGTCAGGGGAGCTGTTTTTT.

V and J are TRBV28 and TRBJ2-1; D not certain. The V gene's germline CDR1 is MDHEN and CDR2 SYDVKM. V dropped 6 bases and J dropped 0 bases, with 9 bases sitting between them. The CDR3 runs to 14 residues. CDR3 amino acids: CASSFHGSYNEQFF. CDR3 bases: TGTGCCAGCAGCTTCCATGGCTCCTACAATGAGCAGTTCTTC.

The chain combines TRBV29-1 with TRBJ2-3; 9 nucleotides agree with TRBD1. The CDR3 consists of 16 residues. The V and J ends lost 1 base and 3 bases, in that order; junction bases with no gene match: 8. In germline, CDR1 is SQVTM, CDR2 ANQGSEA. CDR3 nucleotides: TGCAGCGTTGAAGGGGGACAGGGCGGGAGAACAGATACGCAGTATTTT. Translated, it gives CSVEGGQGGRTDTQYF.

The V call is TRBV11-2, the J call TRBJ2-7, with D hard to call. The CDR3 length is 14 residues. V shed 1 base and J shed 4 bases, with 11 bases lying between them. Looked up from germline, CDR1 is SGHAT and CDR2 is FQNNGV. The CDR3 DNA follows: TGTGCCAGCAGCTTAGTTAGATCCCATTACGAGCAGTACTTC. Residues: CASSLVRSHYEQYF.

V gene TRBV20-1 combines with J gene TRBJ2-1, with D unresolved. Germline V gene lookup returns CDR1 DFQATT and CDR2 SNEGSKA (reference sequence). The CDR3 spans 10 residues. V shed 3 bases and J shed 8 bases, with 5 bases lying between them. The CDR3 reads CSASGDEQFF. The CDR3 DNA reads as TGCAGTGCTAGTGGCGATGAGCAGTTCTTC.

The count of this clone is one. This chain uses TRBV2 with TRBJ1-2; no clear D. Germline-derived CDR1 and CDR2 are SNHLY and FYNNEI. CDR3 length equals 13 residues. Trimming removed 8 bases from V and 0 bases from J, with 10 bases in between. CDR3 nucleotides: TGTGCCAGCGGCACTGGGGCTAACTATGGCTACACCTTC. Its protein is CASGTGANYGYTF.

CDR3 sequence: CASADRVAYEQYF. For the CDR3, the DNA is TGTGCCAGCGCGGACAGGGTAGCCTACGAGCAGTACTTC. The chain couples TRBV27 to TRBJ2-7; 8 bases match TRBD1. Germline CDR1 MNHEY, CDR2 SMNVEV (reference sequence). With V trimmed by 8 bases and J by 2 bases, 5 bases remained unmatched. The CDR3 runs 13 residues.

The chain employs TRBV18 and TRBJ2-3; D uncertain. This CDR3 region has 15 residues. With 4 bases removed from V and 1 base from J, the gap between germline ends came to 12 bases. Germline loops: CDR1 KGHSH, CDR2 LQKENI. The CDR3 reads CASSQGSRGTDTQYF. CDR3 sequence (DNA): TGTGCCAGCTCACAGGGCAGCCGAGGCACAGATACGCAGTATTTT.

The count of this clone is one. The J gene is TRBJ1-2, the V gene TRBV19; D remains unclear. This CDR3 is 13 amino acids long. Germline V gene lookup returns CDR1 LNHDA and CDR2 SQIVND (reference sequence). The V gene lost 3 bases and the J gene lost 12 bases, with 17 bases spanning the gap. The DNA of the CDR3 is TGTGCCAGTAGTATTAAAATGCACCAGGTGGACACCTTC. Translation: CASSIKMHQVDTF.

The J gene is TRBJ2-7, the V gene TRBV9; TRBD1 is a possible D gene (7 bases). V lost 4 bases and J lost 1, with 15 bases in between. CDR1 and CDR2 from the germline V gene are SGDLS and YYNGEE. The CDR3 is 15 residues long. CDR3 region: CASSMRGTASYEQYF. CDR3 sequence (DNA): TGTGCCAGCAGCATGCGCGGGACAGCTTCCTACGAGCAGTACTTC.

V usage is TRBV7-2 and J usage is TRBJ1-6; TRBD1 might be the D (5 bases). The germline V gene has CDR1 SGHTA and CDR2 FQGNSA. Trimming pared 5 bases from V and 6 bases from J, leaving 17 bases between. The CDR3 runs 16 residues. In DNA form, the CDR3 reads TGTGCCAGCAGCCACCTTGGGGCCGGCTCTAATTCACCCCTCCACTTT. This codes for CASSHLGAGSNSPLHF.

The rearrangement joins TRBV19 to TRBJ1-2, with D possibly TRBD1 on 6 matching bases. Germline lookup yields CDR1 LNHDA and CDR2 SQIVND (reference sequence). Trimming left V 4 bases short and J 4 bases short, with 13 bases between. The CDR3 runs 14 residues. CDR3 bases: TGTGCCAGTAGTACGGGGGACATCCTCTATGGCTACACCTTC. It is translated as CASSTGDILYGYTF.

V gene TRBV5-4 combines with J gene TRBJ2-5, with D perhaps given as TRBD1 or TRBD2 (5 bases each). Germline V CDR1 and CDR2: SGHNT, YYREEE (reference sequence). V was trimmed by 4 bases and J by 2 bases, leaving 18 bases between them. CDR3 length equals 16 residues. The CDR3 region is CASSAQVTGPQETQYF. CDR3 nucleotides: TGTGCCAGCAGCGCACAGGTAACGGGGCCGCAAGAGACCCAGTACTTC.

V usage is TRBV27 and J usage is TRBJ2-5; 10 bases line up with TRBD2. The CDR3 runs 16 residues. The ends lost 1 base at V and 4 bases at J; junction bases unmatched: 6. Germline V gene lookup returns CDR1 MNHEY and CDR2 SMNVEV (reference sequence). CDR3 nucleotides: TGTGCCAGCAGTTTATTCGGGGTAGCGGGAGGAGAGACCCAGTACTTC. The encoded protein is CASSLFGVAGGETQYF.

This clone occurred once. V usage is TRBV11-2 and J usage is TRBJ1-2, with TRBD1 as a possible D gene (6 bases). CDR3 length: 13 amino acids. Germline assignment: CDR1 SGHAT and CDR2 FQNNGV. V lost 4 bases to trimming and J lost 8 bases, with 14 bases between them. CDR3 amino acids: CASSSRGVGGYTF. In DNA form, the CDR3 reads TGTGCCAGCAGCTCAAGGGGGGTCGGAGGCTACACCTTC.